Listed below are T cell receptor beta chains from one sample, sequenced in a study of T cell repertoires in cytomegalovirus infection. TCRdb re-called the reads with MiXCR, one entry per CDR3 protein. This table holds about 740,000 distinct CDR3 sequences, 35% found once. Sequencing used PBMCs. Every receptor here comes from a human donor in good health (CMV status not recorded). Some clones in this sample may be carry-over from other donors' samples. Each CDR3 is given with its conserved first and last residue. Each record gives: clone size, D gene, V gene, J gene, CDR3 protein, CDR3 DNA. The D gene is left open where the match is weak. Rows may omit the clone size; those that give it use once, few, many or a size class.

>few|TRBD2|TRBV7-9|TRBJ2-3
CASSPRLAGNTDTQYF
TGTGCCAGCAGCCCAAGACTAGCGGGGAACACAGATACGCAGTATTTT
>.|.|TRBV28|TRBJ1-2
CASSFESEGTHGYTF
TGTGCCAGCAGTTTTGAGTCAGAAGGGACCCATGGCTACACCTTC
>few|TRBD2|TRBV7-2|TRBJ2-3
CASSPGTSGRADTQYF
TGTGCCAGCAGCCCAGGGACTAGCGGGAGGGCAGATACGCAGTATTTT
>few|TRBD1|TRBV2|TRBJ1-1
CASSWDSVGTEAFF
TGTGCCAGCAGTTGGGACAGCGTTGGCACTGAAGCTTTCTTT
>.|.|TRBV12-3/TRBV12-4|TRBJ1-3
CASSLGRDTTSGNTIYF
TGTGCCAGCAGCCTAGGTCGGGACACGACCTCTGGAAACACCATATATTTT
>.|TRBD1|TRBV5-1|TRBJ2-5
CASSPGQEPETQYF
TGCGCCAGCAGCCCCGGACAGGAACCAGAGACCCAGTACTTC
>many|TRBD1|TRBV28|TRBJ2-7
CATGQGDYEQYF
TGTGCCACGGGACAGGGTGACTACGAGCAGTACTTC
>few|.|TRBV20-1|TRBJ1-1
CSARDFRDAYTEAFF
TGCAGTGCTAGAGATTTCAGGGACGCCTACACTGAAGCTTTCTTT
>.|.|TRBV6-8|TRBJ1-1
CASRDPTVATEAFF
TGTGCCAGCAGAGACCCCACGGTCGCAACTGAAGCTTTCTTT
>few|.|TRBV28|TRBJ1-2
CASSSRFYGYTF
TGTGCCAGCAGTTCAAGGTTCTATGGCTACACCTTC
>many|TRBD1|TRBV7-6|TRBJ2-5
CASSLVGPDRGETQYF
TGTGCCAGCAGCTTAGTGGGGCCCGACAGGGGAGAGACCCAGTACTTC
>few|TRBD1|TRBV28|TRBJ2-7
CATRGQDSYEQYF
TGTGCCACCAGGGGACAGGACTCCTACGAGCAGTACTTC
>.|.|TRBV24-1|TRBJ2-2
CATSDIQVPGTGELFF
TGTGCCACCAGTGATATACAGGTTCCGGGCACCGGGGAGCTGTTTTTT
>few|.|TRBV11-2|TRBJ2-2
CASTKQGYFAGELFF
TGTGCCAGCACCAAACAGGGATATTTTGCCGGGGAGCTGTTTTTT
>few|.|TRBV6-6|TRBJ1-1
CASSELRDGEAFF
TGTGCCAGCAGTGAGCTCCGGGACGGTGAAGCTTTCTTT
>.|TRBD1|TRBV28|TRBJ1-5
CASSLQGDYQPQHF
TGTGCCAGCAGTCTTCAGGGGGATTATCAGCCCCAGCATTTT
>.|.|TRBV15|TRBJ1-3
CATSRDRGRYSGNTIYF
TGTGCCACCAGCAGAGATCGCGGACGATACTCTGGAAACACCATATATTTT
>few|.|TRBV7-2|TRBJ2-2
CASSLANGTTNTGELFF
TGTGCCAGCAGCTTAGCGAACGGGACGACGAACACCGGGGAGCTGTTTTTT
>.|.|TRBV9|TRBJ1-5
CASSVGVSGQPQHF
TGTGCCAGCAGCGTGGGGGTGAGTGGTCAGCCCCAGCATTTT
>few|TRBD1|TRBV15|TRBJ2-7
CATSEDRGPYEQYF
TGTGCCACCAGCGAGGACAGGGGACCCTACGAGCAGTACTTC
>.|.|TRBV2|TRBJ2-5
CVDSRTQETQYF
TGTGTGGATAGCAGGACCCAAGAAACCCAGTACTTC
>.|.|TRBV28|TRBJ1-1
CASRAGPNRGAFF
TGTGCCAGCAGGGCGGGACCGAACCGTGGGGCTTTCTTT
>.|.|TRBV20-1|TRBJ2-7
CSATVDYEQYF
TGCAGTGCTACTGTGGACTACGAGCAGTACTTC
>once|TRBD1|TRBV12-3/TRBV12-4|TRBJ1-3
CSSTRQGAGNTIYF
TGTTCCAGCACCCGACAGGGTGCAGGAAACACCATATATTTT
>.|TRBD1|TRBV20-1|TRBJ2-7
CSANRDSVYEQYF
TGCAGTGCTAACCGGGACAGTGTCTACGAGCAGTACTTC
>few|.|TRBV7-9|TRBJ2-1
CASSLAGAPGRFF
TGTGCCAGCAGCTTAGCGGGAGCCCCCGGGCGTTTCTTC
>few|TRBD2|TRBV11-2|TRBJ2-1
CASSLSAGTSALFHYNEQFF
TGTGCCAGCAGCTTGTCCGCCGGGACTAGCGCTCTATTTCATTACAATGAGCAGTTCTTC
>few|.|TRBV6-1|TRBJ1-4
CASSETGEMFF
TGTGCCAGCAGTGAAACAGGAGAGATGTTTTTT
>once|.|TRBV11-2|TRBJ2-5
CASSLATRLETQYF
TGTGCCAGCAGCTTGGCAACTAGATTGGAGACCCAGTACTTC
>few|TRBD1|TRBV27|TRBJ1-6
CASSSHRGGSPLHF
TGTGCCAGCAGTTCACACAGGGGAGGTTCACCCCTCCACTTT
>few|.|TRBV25-1|TRBJ1-6
CASSMFRDTLHF
TGTGCCAGCAGTATGTTCCGGGACACCCTCCACTTT
>once|TRBD1|TRBV6-5|TRBJ1-1
CASSWAGGSAEAFF
TGTGCCAGCAGTTGGGCAGGGGGGTCAGCTGAAGCTTTCTTT
>.|.|TRBV6-6|TRBJ2-2
CASSGLGRGRTGELFF
TGTGCCAGCAGTGGATTGGGGAGGGGGCGCACCGGGGAGCTGTTTTTT
>.|.|TRBV19|TRBJ2-7
CASSISWSYEQYF
TGTGCCAGTAGTATAAGTTGGTCCTACGAGCAGTACTTC
>few|.|TRBV5-1|TRBJ1-4
CASSFSSSLNEKLFF
TGCGCCAGCAGCTTCAGTAGCTCTTTAAATGAAAAACTGTTTTTT
>few|.|TRBV7-7|TRBJ2-1
CASTRDRWEKPNEQFF
TGTGCTAGCACCCGAGACAGGTGGGAGAAACCCAATGAGCAGTTCTTC
>few|TRBD1|TRBV5-4|TRBJ1-2
CASSIRTGDGYTF
TGTGCCAGCAGCATCCGCACAGGGGATGGCTACACCTTC
>once|.|TRBV4-3|TRBJ1-6
CASSRGTVDNSPLHF
TGCGCCAGCAGCCGAGGAACAGTGGATAATTCACCCCTCCACTTT
>.|TRBD1|TRBV5-1|TRBJ1-1
CASRVVGTGLMNTEAFF
TGCGCCAGCAGGGTGGTAGGGACAGGGCTAATGAACACTGAAGCTTTCTTT
>few|.|TRBV7-6|TRBJ1-5
CASSLYHGNQPQHF
TGTGCCAGCAGCTTATATCATGGCAATCAGCCCCAGCATTTT
>few|.|TRBV28|TRBJ2-1
CASSPRFSQEKYNEQFF
TGTGCCAGCAGTCCTCGTTTCTCGCAGGAAAAATACAATGAGCAGTTCTTC